A single count supports the clone carrying this TCR beta chain. The sample is drawn from a study of T cell changes during pregnancy in multiple sclerosis. Trimming cost V 4 bases and J 1 base, with 10 bases left between them. Germline CDR1 is LNHDA and CDR2 is SQIVND (reference sequence). The length of the CDR3 is 14 residues. Libraries were prepared by immunoSEQ multiplex PCR; TCRdb keeps only in-frame clonotypes and omits some of them. The table includes fewer than 75,000 clones, more than 85% detected once. This chain connects TRBV19 to TRBJ1-1, with TRBD1 as a possible D gene (5 bases). This receptor was taken from a female donor with multiple sclerosis, enrolled in a pregnancy study. The specimen was peripheral blood, collected in the second trimester of pregnancy. CDR3 bases: TGTGCCAGTAGTAAGGCAGGGAAGAACACTGAAGCTTTCTTT. Its protein product is CASSKAGKNTEAFF.